One sample yielded the 30 T cell receptor beta chains listed below, sequenced in a study of early T cells in non-severe SARS-CoV-2 infection. TCRdb fed the 5' RACE reads into MiXCR, producing one record per CDR3 protein. In the table there are roughly 34,000 distinct CDR3 sequences, approximately 5% of which are singletons. Sequencing was performed on whole blood. These receptor sequences come from an adult who was a healthcare worker with PCR-confirmed SARS-CoV-2 infection or an uninfected control (not recorded which).

This clonotype was seen repeatedly, ten times or more. The rearrangement links TRBV29-1 to TRBJ2-5; 9 bases line up with TRBD2. CDR3 size: 13 residues. Germline V gene lookup returns CDR1 SQVTM and CDR2 ANQGSEA. J lost 2 bases, V lost 6 bases, and 4 bases had no gene match. CDR3 sequence (DNA): TGCAGCGTCTCGCGGGGGGGGCAAGAGACCCAGTACTTC. Translation: CSVSRGGQETQYF.

The chain is built from TRBV7-2 and TRBJ2-1; 7 nucleotides agree with TRBD1. The CDR3 has 11 residues. Per the germline V gene, CDR1 is SGHTA and CDR2 is FQGNSA. After removal of 6 bases from V and 12 bases from J, the junction contained 5 bases not matched to a gene. This CDR3 reads CASRQGLGQFF. The CDR3 nucleotides are TGTGCCAGCAGACAGGGGTTGGGGCAGTTCTTC.

J is TRBJ2-2 and V is TRBV6-6; D remains ambiguous. Germline V gives CDR1 MNHNY, CDR2 SVGAGI (reference sequence). The CDR3 extends over 12 amino acids. Trimming took off 0 bases at V and 5 bases at J, with 1 base between the two ends. Written as DNA, the CDR3 is TGTGCCAGCAGTTACTCGACCGGGGAGCTGTTTTTT. Protein product: CASSYSTGELFF.

This clonotype was detected many times. The V call is TRBV20-1, the J call TRBJ2-3, with D tentatively TRBD1 or TRBD2 (5 bases each). The CDR3 covers 12 residues. Germline values: CDR1 DFQATT, CDR2 SNEGSKA (reference sequence). Deletions cut 8 bases from V and 3 bases from J, with 12 bases between. The CDR3 loop is CSRTGLTDTQYF. In nucleotides, the CDR3 is TGCAGTAGAACGGGGCTGACAGATACGCAGTATTTT.

This clonotype has a handful of counts. The CDR3 region has the DNA TGTGCCAGCAGTCCCCGTGTATACAACTACATCAATCAGCCCCAGCATTTT. Amino acids: CASSPRVYNYINQPQHF. The V call is TRBV28, the J call TRBJ1-5; no reliable D call. Germline assignment: CDR1 MDHEN and CDR2 SYDVKM. This CDR3 is built from 17 residues. V lost 5 bases and J 3 bases, leaving 20 bases between the germline ends.

At least ten counts were recorded for this clonotype. The chain combines TRBV12-3 or TRBV12-4 with TRBJ2-6, with 10 bases matching TRBD1. This CDR3 contains 17 residues. After removal of 3 bases from V and 4 bases from J, the junction contained 6 bases not matched to a gene. The DNA for the CDR3 is TGTGCCAGCAGTTTGTGGGGACAGGGGAAAGGGGCCAACGTCCTGACTTTC. This encodes CASSLWGQGKGANVLTF.

This clonotype came up many times. The chain carries TRBV5-1 and TRBJ1-4; D unclear. There are 13 residues in the CDR3. V lost 3 bases and J lost 8, with 11 bases in between. Germline V CDR1 and CDR2: SGHRS, YFSETQ. The CDR3 coding sequence is TGCGCCAGCAGCTCTTCAGGTGGAGAAAAACTGTTTTTT. Amino acid sequence: CASSSSGGEKLFF.

This clonotype has a count of ten or more. The J gene is TRBJ1-1, the V gene TRBV5-1; D is ambiguous. In germline, CDR1 is SGHRS, CDR2 YFSETQ. V lost 6 bases to trimming and J lost 5 bases, with 14 bases between them. The CDR3 runs 13 residues. The CDR3 coding sequence is TGCGCCAGCACTAACCAAAGTGTTACTGAAGCTTTCTTT. Translating gives CASTNQSVTEAFF.

This clonotype was observed a handful of times. The genes are TRBV9 and TRBJ1-4; no clear D. Per germline, CDR1 SGDLS and CDR2 YYNGEE. V was trimmed by 3 bases and J by 0 bases, leaving 12 bases between them. The CDR3 sequence is 16 residues long. CDR3 DNA: TGTGCCAGCAGCGCATTATACGGTGCAACTAATGAAAAACTGTTTTTT. This codes for CASSALYGATNEKLFF.

The rearrangement uses TRBV7-9 and TRBJ2-4; 9 bases line up with TRBD1. This CDR3 has 15 residues. Trimming removed 6 bases from V and 6 bases from J; junction bases left unmatched: 9. Germline V lookup: CDR1 SEHNR, CDR2 FQNEAQ (reference sequence). The CDR3 loop reads CASSSPGQGLNIQYF. CDR3 DNA: TGTGCCAGCAGTTCACCGGGACAGGGTTTAAACATTCAGTACTTC. The full variable domain, completed using reference TRBV7-9 and TRBJ2-4, is DTGVSQNPRHKITKRGQNVTFRCDPISEHNRLYWYRQTLGQGPEFLTYFQNEAQLEKSRLLSDRFSAERPKGSFSTLEIQRTEQGDSAMYLCASSSPGQGLNIQYFGAGTRLSVL.

This clonotype was counted many times. This chain connects TRBV7-6 to TRBJ2-1, with 12 nucleotides matching TRBD2. There are 15 residues in the CDR3. Germline loops: CDR1 SGHVS, CDR2 FNYEAQ. The V segment lost 5 bases and the J segment 5 bases; nucleotides outside the gene matches: 4. The CDR3 loop is CASSPWTSGDNEQFF. CDR3 nucleotides: TGTGCCAGCAGCCCTTGGACTAGCGGGGACAATGAGCAGTTCTTC.

This clonotype was seen many times. The chain employs TRBV10-1 and TRBJ2-3; 7 bases are a match to TRBD2. Germline V gene sequence: CDR1 WNHNN, CDR2 SYGVQD (reference sequence). The CDR3 has 13 residues. V lost 4 bases and J lost 8; bases outside the gene matches: 6. Here the CDR3 DNA reads TGCGCCAGCAGTGCGGGGGGTGAGGGTACGCAGTATTTT. Its translation: CASSAGGEGTQYF.

This clonotype was seen only a few times. The V call is TRBV20-1, the J call TRBJ2-7; 9 bases are a match to TRBD1. The CDR3 extends over 13 amino acids. J was trimmed by 3 bases and V by 3 bases; bases with no gene match: 3. Germline values: CDR1 DFQATT, CDR2 SNEGSKA (reference sequence). In DNA, the CDR3 is TGCAGTGCTAGCAAGACAGGGGGCTACGAGCAGTACTTC. Translating it yields CSASKTGGYEQYF.

This clonotype showed up many times. The V gene is TRBV30, the J gene TRBJ1-2; D unclear. This CDR3 contains 13 residues. The germline CDR1 and CDR2 sequences are GTSNPN and SVGIG (reference sequence). Trimming took off 2 bases at V and 5 bases at J, with 12 bases between the two ends. The CDR3 sequence is CAWSSLGWYGYTF. The DNA of the CDR3 is TGTGCCTGGAGTTCATTGGGATGGTATGGCTACACCTTC.

This chain connects TRBV10-3 to TRBJ1-1; D is uncertain. Per germline, CDR1 ENHRY and CDR2 SYGVKD. The CDR3 has 15 amino acids. Trimming removed 3 bases from V and 0 bases from J, with 11 bases in between. The CDR3 DNA follows: TGTGCCATCAGTGAATCTCAGGACTTGAACACTGAAGCTTTCTTT. It codes for CAISESQDLNTEAFF.

The J gene is TRBJ1-1, the V gene TRBV6-2 or TRBV6-3; no reliable D call. V was clipped by 3 bases and J by 0 bases, with 5 bases between them. The CDR3 has 13 amino acids. Per the germline V gene, CDR1 is MNHEY and CDR2 is SVGEGT. The CDR3 reads CASSYQLNTEAFF. Written as DNA, the CDR3 is TGTGCCAGCAGTTATCAGCTGAACACTGAAGCTTTCTTT.

In this sample, this clonotype turned up many times. This chain uses TRBV5-1 with TRBJ2-1, with 7 nucleotides matching TRBD2. In germline, CDR1 is SGHRS, CDR2 YFSETQ. This CDR3 contains 15 residues. V was clipped by 2 bases and J by 4 bases; unmatched bases: 6. The CDR3 here is CASSFELARYNEQFF. CDR3 nucleotides: TGCGCCAGCAGCTTCGAACTAGCGAGGTACAATGAGCAGTTCTTC.

The J gene is TRBJ2-1, the V gene TRBV29-1, with D perhaps TRBD1 (5 bases). Trimming pared 4 bases from V and 15 bases from J, leaving 13 bases between. The CDR3 covers 10 residues. Per the germline V gene, CDR1 is SQVTM and CDR2 is ANQGSEA. DNA for the CDR3: TGCAGCGTTGTGGGGCCCTTTCGGTTCTTC. Translated, it gives CSVVGPFRFF.

With regard to this clonotype: The CDR3 does not end in the conserved phenylalanine or tryptophan, so this is likely a read error. V and J are TRBV5-1 and TRBJ2-1; D uncertain. The CDR3 is 15 amino acids. V lost 1 base, J lost 5 bases, and 13 bases lay in between. The germline V gene has CDR1 SGHRS and CDR2 YFSETQ. The chain's CDR3 is CASSLTQGIHNEQFS. The CDR3 nucleotides are TGCGCCAGCAGCTTGACCCAAGGGATCCACAATGAGCAGTTCTCC.

Many counts were recorded for this clonotype. The J gene is TRBJ2-7, the V gene TRBV12-3 or TRBV12-4, with 10 bases identical to TRBD1. Trimming cost V 7 bases and J 5 bases; bases outside gene matches: 8. The CDR3 runs to 14 residues. The CDR3 protein is CASTNFGTGDEQYF. The CDR3 DNA reads TGTGCCAGCACCAATTTCGGGACAGGGGACGAGCAGTACTTC.

This clonotype has ten or more counts. The chain couples TRBV9 to TRBJ1-1, with 8 bases identical to TRBD1. The CDR3 totals 15 residues. Per the germline V gene, CDR1 is SGDLS and CDR2 is YYNGEE. The ends lost 1 base at V and 3 bases at J; junction bases unmatched: 5. Here the CDR3 reads CASSVTGGSYTEAFF. The CDR3 coding sequence is TGTGCCAGCAGCGTAACAGGGGGGTCATACACTGAAGCTTTCTTT.

This clonotype was detected many times. V usage is TRBV7-8 and J usage is TRBJ2-4; TRBD2 aligns across 11 bases. V trimming: 5 bases; J trimming: 0 bases; junction bases outside the gene matches: 6. Germline V gene data show CDR1 as SGHVS and CDR2 as FQNEAQ. The CDR3 consists of 17 residues. CDR3 protein: CASSPGTSGLAKNIQYF. CDR3 coding DNA: TGTGCCAGCAGCCCCGGGACTAGCGGTTTAGCCAAAAACATTCAGTACTTC.

In this sample, this clonotype turned up many times. This chain links TRBV7-6 with TRBJ2-7; 9 bases fit TRBD1. The V gene's germline CDR1 is SGHVS and CDR2 FNYEAQ. The junction had 7 bases not matched to a gene; V was cut back by 5 bases and J by 5 bases. This CDR3 has 14 amino acids. CDR3 amino acids: CASSPGQGTNEQYF. The CDR3 coding sequence is TGTGCCAGCAGCCCAGGACAGGGGACAAACGAGCAGTACTTC.

This clonotype came up many times. The V call is TRBV28, the J call TRBJ2-3; a possible D gene is TRBD2 (6 bases). V lost 2 bases to trimming and J lost 2 bases, with 11 bases between them. The CDR3 has 15 amino acids. Germline V gene data show CDR1 as MDHEN and CDR2 as SYDVKM. The CDR3 nucleotides are TGTGCCAGCAGTTTACGCGGGGAGTACACAGATACGCAGTATTTT. Its translation: CASSLRGEYTDTQYF.

This clonotype showed up just a few times. This chain links TRBV28 with TRBJ2-3; D call uncertain. V lost 4 bases and J lost 6, with 5 bases in between. The CDR3 is 11 amino acids. The V gene's germline CDR1 is MDHEN and CDR2 SYDVKM. The DNA of the CDR3 is TGTGCCAGCAGTTCCGTTGATACGCAGTATTTT. Encoded protein: CASSSVDTQYF. Filled out from reference TRBV28 and TRBJ2-3, the complete variable domain reads DVKVTQSSRYLVKRTGEKVFLECVQDMDHENMFWYRQDPGLGLRLIYFSYDVKMKEKGDIPEGYSVSREKKERFSLILESASTNQTSMYLCASSSVDTQYFGPGTRLTVL.

This clonotype was seen repeatedly, ten times or more. The V call is TRBV11-2, the J call TRBJ2-1; D uncertain. This CDR3 comprises 15 residues. Between the trimmed V and J ends, which lost 1 base and 4 bases, there was a span of 11 bases. Germline values: CDR1 SGHAT, CDR2 FQNNGV. DNA of the CDR3: TGTGCCAGCAGCTTAGTGTTGCAGAATTACAATGAGCAGTTCTTC. Amino acid sequence: CASSLVLQNYNEQFF.

This clonotype was observed at least ten times. The rearrangement links TRBV2 to TRBJ1-1; D gene ambiguous. The CDR3 spans 13 residues. V shed 2 bases and J shed 1 base, with 5 bases lying between them. Germline V lookup: CDR1 SNHLY, CDR2 FYNNEI. CDR3 residues: CASSEWGNTEAFF. For the CDR3, the DNA is TGTGCCAGCAGTGAATGGGGGAACACTGAAGCTTTCTTT.

This clonotype was picked up many times. The genes are TRBV5-4 and TRBJ1-6; tentative D call: TRBD1 (5 bases). Germline values: CDR1 SGHNT, CDR2 YYREEE (reference sequence). There are 15 residues in the CDR3. V lost 0 bases and J 10 bases, leaving 14 bases between the germline ends. CDR3 loop: CASSLDETVASPLHF. CDR3 bases: TGTGCCAGCAGCTTGGACGAGACAGTGGCCTCACCCCTCCACTTT. Full variable domain (missing parts from reference TRBV5-4 and TRBJ1-6): ETGVTQSPTHLIKTRGQQVTLRCSSQSGHNTVSWYQQALGQGPQFIFQYYREEENGRGNFPPRFSGLQFPNYSSELNVNALELDDSALYLCASSLDETVASPLHFGNGTRLTVT.

This clonotype was counted between two and nine times. The chain recombines TRBV10-3 with TRBJ2-3; 8 nucleotides match TRBD1. The CDR3 length is 14 residues. J lost 3 bases, V lost 4 bases, and 3 bases had no gene match. The V gene's germline CDR1 is ENHRY and CDR2 SYGVKD. CDR3 region: CAISGQGRTDTQYF. As DNA, the CDR3 is TGTGCCATCAGTGGACAGGGGCGGACAGATACGCAGTATTTT.

This clonotype has a count of ten or more. This chain links TRBV24-1 with TRBJ1-2; no definite D call. Germline lookup yields CDR1 KGHDR and CDR2 SFDVKD. The CDR3 is made up of 14 amino acids. Trimming took 5 bases from V and 5 from J, leaving 14 bases between them. The CDR3 nucleotides read TGTGCCACCAGTGGCGAGACACAGACGTATGGCTACACCTTC. Amino acid sequence: CATSGETQTYGYTF.